This T cell receptor (beta chain) was profiled in a study of blood T cell repertoires in COVID-19. Study background: Acute and convalescent COVID-19 samples came from the United States, Italy and Spain. In each case, the material was cDNA or gDNA derived from T cells, B-cell-depleted T cells, or PBMCs.

This CDR3 spans 15 amino acids. Germline V gives CDR1 SEHNR, CDR2 FQNEAQ (reference sequence). V lost 6 bases to trimming and J lost 2 bases; unmatched junction nucleotides: 8. The authors' processing: Cell counts per sample came from amplifying reference gene primers. Sequencing was performed with immunoSEQ multiplex PCR; in TCRdb, only in-frame clones are kept and a portion is missing. V, J and clone size are those of that table, while D and trimming were read from the DNA. The sample lists tens of thousands of clones, about 88% occurring once. Sequencing used peripheral blood. This receptor was identified in a human donor in a cohort sampled during active COVID-19. The V gene is TRBV7-9, the J gene TRBJ2-7, with 9 bases that match TRBD1. As DNA, the CDR3 is TGTGCCAGCAGTCATGACAGGGGGATCCCCTACGAGCAGTACTTC. Translated: CASSHDRGIPYEQYF.